The entry below describes one T cell receptor beta chain. What it binds is not known. This sample is drawn from a study of cytomegalovirus exposure and HLA in healthy donors. Study-level results: About 90% or about 30% of the time was how often most TCR beta V segments were productive, according to an earlier analysis. Follow-up analysis found HLA locus-dependent TCR association rates, highest for DRB1 and lowest for HLA-C. HLA alleles were associated with fewer than 20,000 TCR beta sequences in a later analysis at 0.05 false discovery rate.

It was with 60 Vbeta and 13 Jbeta primers that the PCR ran. Sequencing used immunoSEQ multiplex PCR; TCRdb keeps in-frame clones, though not all of them. Here the sample spans about 170,000 clones, about four fifths being singletons. The CDR3 consists of 17 residues. Germline V lookup: CDR1 SGHRS, CDR2 YFSETQ. Between the trimmed V and J ends, which lost 0 bases and 4 bases, there was a span of 16 bases. Sequences were obtained from PBMCs. This TCR came from a girl between 10 and 17 years old in good health and CMV-seropositive. The gene calls are TRBV5-1 and TRBJ2-2, with a tentative D call TRBD2 (6 bases). Written as DNA, the CDR3 is TGCGCCAGCAGCTTGGAATTTTTGGGACTTTCCACCGGGGAGCTGTTTTTT. This translates into CASSLEFLGLSTGELFF. Combining the CDR3 with reference TRBV5-1 and TRBJ2-2 gives the whole variable domain KAGVTQTPRYLIKTRGQQVTLSCSPISGHRSVSWYQQTPGQGLQFLFEYFSETQRNKGNFPGRFSGRQFSNSRSEMNVSTLELGDSALYLCASSLEFLGLSTGELFFGEGSRLTVL.